These 25 T cell receptor beta chains were all obtained from the same sample, sequenced in a study of T cells in Graves' hyperthyroidism and ophthalmopathy. Regions amplified from RNA transcripts were the TCR beta CDR3 regions. Carried out on the TCR CDR3, a first-round RT-PCR used the HTBI primer set. From the multiplex PCR reads, TCRdb called clonotypes with MiXCR, one entry per CDR3 protein. The sample holds some 460,000 distinct CDR3 sequences, approximately 15% seen once. The sequencing sample was made of blood. These receptors all come from a woman younger than 30 with Graves' hyperthyroidism.

The chain combines TRBV30 with TRBJ2-2, with D unclear. Trimming took 5 bases from V and 3 from J, leaving 19 bases between them. CDR1 GTSNPN and CDR2 SVGIG come from the germline V gene (reference sequence). The CDR3 runs 16 residues. The CDR3, as DNA: TGTGCCTGGCGCCCTAGTTTGGTTGGGTACACCGGGGAGCTGTTTTTT. Protein sequence: CAWRPSLVGYTGELFF.

The table lists this clonotype with many counts. CDR3: CASSHPVGTVYEQYF. As DNA, the CDR3 is TGCGCCAGCAGCCACCCCGTGGGGACGGTCTACGAGCAGTACTTC. The rearrangement joins TRBV5-1 to TRBJ2-7; D is tentatively TRBD1 or TRBD2 (5 bases each). Germline-derived CDR1 and CDR2 are SGHRS and YFSETQ. V shed 4 bases and J shed 3 bases, with 17 bases lying between them. The CDR3 has 15 residues.

This clonotype was found many times. The gene calls are TRBV20-1 and TRBJ1-1; maybe TRBD1 (5 bases). V was clipped by 6 bases and J by 4 bases, with 15 bases between them. This CDR3 contains 13 residues. From germline, CDR1 is DFQATT and CDR2 SNEGSKA (reference sequence). The CDR3 region has the DNA TGCAGTGCCCCGGAAGAGGGGACCACTGAAGCTTTCTTT. Translated, it gives CSAPEEGTTEAFF.

This clonotype was seen a handful of times. The V call is TRBV5-1, the J call TRBJ2-1; 10 bases map to TRBD2. The germline V gene encodes CDR1 SGHRS and CDR2 YFSETQ. The CDR3 length is 16 residues. The junction had 11 bases not matched to a gene; V was cut back by 5 bases and J by 6 bases. The CDR3 DNA follows: TGCGCCAGCAGTTTACTAGCGGGGCTAAACCCCAATGAGCAGTTCTTC. Its translation: CASSLLAGLNPNEQFF.

The genes are TRBV5-1 and TRBJ1-6; a weak D match, TRBD1 (6 bases). This CDR3 region has 15 residues. From germline, CDR1 is SGHRS and CDR2 YFSETQ. The germline V and J ends were trimmed by 0 bases and 4 bases, with 8 bases remaining between them. This chain's CDR3 is CASSLERGYNSPLHF. CDR3 in DNA: TGCGCCAGCAGCTTGGAGAGGGGGTATAATTCACCCCTCCACTTT.

The CDR3 sequence: CASSSLPRSTGGDYGYTF. CDR3 DNA sequence: TGTGCCAGCTCTTCCCTCCCCCGCTCGACAGGGGGCGACTATGGCTACACCTTC. The chain has TRBV18 and TRBJ1-2; 10 bases match TRBD1. Germline CDR1 is KGHSH and CDR2 is LQKENI. Trimming took 6 bases from V and 3 from J; bases not matched to a gene: 16. This CDR3 contains 18 residues.

This clonotype was seen repeatedly, ten times or more. J is TRBJ1-3 and V is TRBV28; the match to TRBD1 covers 9 bases. V lost 7 bases, J lost 8 bases, and 15 bases stayed unmatched. In germline, CDR1 is MDHEN, CDR2 SYDVKM. The length of the CDR3 is 16 residues. CDR3 DNA sequence: TGTGCCAGCACCTCTGGGACAGGGAAAGATGTGGACACCATATATTTT. It encodes CASTSGTGKDVDTIYF.

There are many counts of this clonotype. The chain carries TRBV29-1 and TRBJ1-3; 8 positions match TRBD1. This CDR3 contains 15 residues. Losses at the gene ends were 7 bases for V and 0 bases for J; bases not matched to a gene: 8. The germline CDR1 and CDR2 sequences are SQVTM and ANQGSEA. CDR3 in amino acids: CSGRWDRSSGNTIYF. Written as DNA, the CDR3 is TGCAGCGGGAGGTGGGACAGGAGCTCTGGAAACACCATATATTTT.

The table lists this clonotype with many counts. The chain combines TRBV29-1 with TRBJ2-3; possible D gene TRBD2, 7 bases. The CDR3 covers 14 residues. Germline CDR1 SQVTM, CDR2 ANQGSEA. V dropped 7 bases and J dropped 0 bases, with 14 bases sitting between them. The CDR3, as DNA: TGCAGCGCACCGGGGGGCACTAGCACAGATACGCAGTATTTT. Amino acids: CSAPGGTSTDTQYF.

This clonotype was seen at least ten times. The chain uses TRBV5-6 and TRBJ2-3; no reliable D call. The CDR3 length is 15 residues. Trimming removed 6 bases from V and 5 bases from J, with 19 bases in between. Germline V lookup: CDR1 SGHDT, CDR2 YYEEEE. CDR3 bases: TGTGCCAGCACCCTAGAGGTTGGAAGGCGAGATACGCAGTATTTT. This gives the protein CASTLEVGRRDTQYF. Filled out from reference TRBV5-6 and TRBJ2-3, the complete variable domain reads DAGVTQSPTHLIKTRGQQVTLRCSPKSGHDTVSWYQQALGQGPQFIFQYYEEEERQRGNFPDRFSGHQFPNYSSELNVNALLLGDSALYLCASTLEVGRRDTQYFGPGTRLTVL.

This clonotype appeared many times. The chain joins TRBV30 to TRBJ2-1, with a weak D call TRBD2 (6 bases). The length of the CDR3 is 14 residues. Trimming removed 3 bases at V and 0 bases at J, with 9 bases between. The germline gives CDR1 GTSNPN, CDR2 SVGIG (reference sequence). The CDR3 loop reads CAWRAGSSYNEQFF. CDR3 sequence (DNA): TGTGCCTGGAGGGCGGGGAGCTCCTACAATGAGCAGTTCTTC.

This clonotype was seen repeatedly, ten times or more. This chain joins TRBV20-1 and TRBJ2-1; 7 bases map to TRBD2. J lost 4 bases, V lost 2 bases, and 8 bases had no gene match. The CDR3 runs to 15 residues. Germline CDR1 reads DFQATT; CDR2 reads SNEGSKA (reference sequence). This CDR3 is CSARFRLARYNEQFF. The CDR3 nucleotides are TGCAGTGCTAGATTTCGACTAGCTAGATACAATGAGCAGTTCTTC.

In its sample, this clonotype was seen many times. The rearrangement links TRBV24-1 to TRBJ2-1; 11 bases fit TRBD1. In germline, CDR1 is KGHDR, CDR2 SFDVKD. The CDR3 consists of 17 residues. Trimming removed 4 bases from V and 4 bases from J; junction bases left unmatched: 8. The CDR3 is CATSDPSGTGGYNEQFF. The CDR3, as DNA: TGTGCCACCAGTGACCCCTCCGGGACAGGGGGTTACAATGAGCAGTTCTTC.

This clonotype was observed many times. This rearrangement joins TRBV27 to TRBJ2-4; 8 nucleotides agree with TRBD1. The CDR3 has 15 residues. The V segment lost 5 bases and the J segment 3 bases; nucleotides outside the gene matches: 6. CDR1 and CDR2 (germline): MNHEY, SMNVEV (reference sequence). For the CDR3, the DNA is TGTGCCAGCAGTCCGATCGGACAGGGCAAAAACATTCAGTACTTC. It encodes CASSPIGQGKNIQYF.

The chain recombines TRBV10-3 with TRBJ2-1, with TRBD1 identical over 10 bases. CDR3 length equals 15 residues. From germline, CDR1 is ENHRY and CDR2 SYGVKD. V gave up 6 bases and J gave up 6 bases; unmatched junction bases: 8. The CDR3 spells CAISSGTGDFNEQFF. CDR3 nucleotides: TGTGCCATCAGCTCCGGGACAGGGGATTTCAATGAGCAGTTCTTC.

The chain uses TRBV2 and TRBJ2-7; 10 nucleotides line up with TRBD1. Germline CDR1 is SNHLY and CDR2 is FYNNEI. V lost 6 bases and J lost 5; bases outside the gene matches: 4. The CDR3 totals 13 residues. The CDR3 is CASRRQGANEQYF. CDR3 nucleotide sequence: TGTGCCAGCAGGAGACAGGGGGCGAACGAGCAGTACTTC.

This clonotype came up many times. This chain joins TRBV3-1 and TRBJ1-5; weak D call: TRBD1 (5 bases). The V and J ends lost 0 bases and 3 bases respectively, with 12 bases between them. The CDR3 has 16 amino acids. Germline-derived CDR1 and CDR2 are LGHDT and YNNKEL (reference sequence). CDR3 bases: TGTGCCAGCAGCCAAGATCCGGCAGGGTACAATCAGCCCCAGCATTTT. Translating gives CASSQDPAGYNQPQHF.

This clonotype was observed many times. The V and J genes are TRBV10-3 and TRBJ1-6; a possible D gene is TRBD1 (6 bases). The CDR3 spans 14 residues. The germline V gene has CDR1 ENHRY and CDR2 SYGVKD. Trimming pared 3 bases from V and 7 bases from J, leaving 10 bases between. The CDR3 DNA follows: TGTGCCATCAGTGAAACAGGGCACAATTCACCCCTCCACTTT. Translated, it gives CAISETGHNSPLHF.

This clonotype has ten or more counts. The chain recombines TRBV2 with TRBJ2-7; no clear D. V lost 5 bases, J lost 6 bases, and 14 bases lay in between. The germline CDR1 and CDR2 sequences are SNHLY and FYNNEI. The CDR3 totals 13 residues. In DNA form, the CDR3 reads TGTGCCAGCAGTCCTCCCTTCGGAAGCGAGCAGTACTTC. It codes for CASSPPFGSEQYF. The whole variable domain, remainder taken from reference TRBV2 and TRBJ2-7, is EPEVTQTPSHQVTQMGQEVILRCVPISNHLYFYWYRQILGQKVEFLVSFYNNEISEKSEIFDDQFSVERPDGSNFTLKIRSTKLEDSAMYFCASSPPFGSEQYFGPGTRLTVT.

This clonotype was seen many times. The genes are TRBV3-1 and TRBJ1-1; 7 nucleotides match TRBD1. From germline, CDR1 is LGHDT and CDR2 YNNKEL (reference sequence). CDR3 length equals 16 residues. V trimming: 0 bases; J trimming: 2 bases; junction bases outside the gene matches: 6. The DNA of the CDR3 is TGTGCCAGCAGCCAAGACTGGGGGACAGCCAACACTGAAGCTTTCTTT. Translation: CASSQDWGTANTEAFF. Full variable domain (remainder filled in from reference TRBV3-1 and TRBJ1-1): DTAVSQTPKYLVTQMGNDKSIKCEQNLGHDTMYWYKQDSKKFLKIMFSYNNKELIINETVPNRFSPKSPDKAHLNLHINSLELGDSAVYFCASSQDWGTANTEAFFGQGTRLTVV.

This clonotype was observed at least ten times. This chain uses TRBV19 with TRBJ2-7, with a tentative D call TRBD1 (5 bases). The V gene lost 5 bases and the J gene lost 1 base, with 15 bases spanning the gap. The CDR3 is 15 residues long. Looked up from germline, CDR1 is LNHDA and CDR2 is SQIVND (reference sequence). This chain's CDR3 is CASSSTEDSSYEQYF. As DNA, the CDR3 is TGTGCCAGTAGTTCCACTGAAGACAGTTCCTACGAGCAGTACTTC.

The V gene is TRBV24-1, the J gene TRBJ2-5, with TRBD1 identical over 9 bases. Germline trimming cut 4 bases from V and 1 base from J; bases unmatched to any gene: 6. This CDR3 region has 16 residues. Looked up from germline, CDR1 is KGHDR and CDR2 is SFDVKD. The CDR3 spells CATSDTGTGIQETQYF. The DNA of the CDR3 is TGTGCCACCAGTGACACCGGGACAGGGATCCAAGAGACCCAGTACTTC.

This clonotype came up many times. The V call is TRBV11-3, the J call TRBJ2-5; no clear D gene. Germline lookup yields CDR1 SGHNT and CDR2 YENEEA. Trimming took off 5 bases at V and 5 bases at J, with 9 bases between the two ends. CDR3 size: 12 residues. The CDR3 region has the DNA TGTGCCAGCAGCCAAAGTGTGGAGACCCAGTACTTC. This encodes CASSQSVETQYF. Variable domain in full (rest from reference TRBV11-3 and TRBJ2-5): EAGVVQSPRYKIIEKKQPVAFWCNPISGHNTLYWYLQNLGQGPELLIRYENEEAVDDSQLPKDRFSAERLKGVDSTLKIQPAELGDSAVYLCASSQSVETQYFGPGTRLLVL.

Only a few counts were recorded for this clonotype. The chain carries TRBV11-3 and TRBJ2-3; 7 bases match TRBD1. The ends lost 3 bases at V and 8 bases at J; junction bases unmatched: 14. Per the germline V gene, CDR1 is SGHNT and CDR2 is YENEEA. This CDR3 has 16 amino acids. CDR3 DNA sequence: TGTGCCAGCAGCTTTAGCTCCGGGACAGCGAAGGGTACGCAGTATTTT. Protein product: CASSFSSGTAKGTQYF.

In its sample, this clonotype was seen many times. The genes are TRBV12-3 or TRBV12-4 and TRBJ2-7, with 12 bases fitting TRBD1. J lost 5 bases, V lost 1 base, and 3 bases had no gene match. The CDR3 has 15 amino acids. CDR3 DNA: TGTGCCAGCAGTTTAGGGGACAGGGGGCTGAACGAGCAGTACTTC. It codes for CASSLGDRGLNEQYF.